This entry lists 26 T cell receptor beta chains sequenced from one sample in a study of blood T cell repertoires in COVID-19. Sequenced by immunoSEQ multiplex PCR; TCRdb stores in-frame clones only, minus some. The repertoire holds 110,000 to 150,000 clones, about 80% seen once, with approximately 45% in the top ten. Sequencing was carried out using peripheral blood. These receptors were taken from a human donor in a cohort sampled during active COVID-19.

V usage is TRBV5-6 and J usage is TRBJ2-1; perhaps TRBD1 as D (5 bases). The V and J ends lost 2 bases and 2 bases respectively, with 11 bases between them. This CDR3 comprises 15 residues. Per the germline V gene, CDR1 is SGHDT and CDR2 is YYEEEE. The CDR3 reads CASSFRGVTYNEQFF. CDR3 coding DNA: TGTGCCAGCAGCTTTAGGGGCGTTACCTACAATGAGCAGTTCTTC.

This clone was found a few times. At one end, the junction sequence differs from germline, possibly due to a read error. The chain carries TRBV4-3 and TRBJ1-3; 8 bases are shared with TRBD1. The CDR3 is 16 amino acids. CDR1 LGHNA and CDR2 YSLEER come from the germline V gene. This CDR3 reads CASSKDRGVAGNTIYF. For the CDR3, the DNA is TGCGCCAGCAGCAAAGACAGGGGAGTAGCTGGAAACACCATATATTTT.

The chain employs TRBV7-3 and TRBJ2-2, with unresolved D. This CDR3 has 16 amino acids. The ends were cut back, 1 base at V and 7 bases at J, with 16 bases in the middle. Germline V lookup: CDR1 SGHTA, CDR2 FQGTGA. The CDR3 loop is CASSLIGPTSGGELFF. CDR3 nucleotide sequence: TGTGCCAGCAGCTTAATCGGCCCGACCTCGGGCGGGGAGCTGTTTTTT. Drawing the rest from reference TRBV7-3 and TRBJ2-2, the complete variable domain is GAGVSQTPSNKVTEKGKYVELRCDPISGHTALYWYRQSLGQGPEFLIYFQGTGAADDSGLPNDRFFAVRPEGSVSTLKIQRTERGDSAVYLCASSLIGPTSGGELFFGEGSRLTVL.

V gene TRBV4-3 combines with J gene TRBJ2-3; 11 nucleotides line up with TRBD2. V trimming: 0 bases; J trimming: 3 bases; junction bases outside the gene matches: 17. CDR3 size: 21 residues. Germline V gene lookup returns CDR1 LGHNA and CDR2 YSLEER. The DNA for the CDR3 is TGCGCCAGCAGCCAAGATCTAGCGCTAGCGGGAGGTTGGAGGTTAACAGATACGCAGTATTTT. This gives the protein CASSQDLALAGGWRLTDTQYF.

This chain uses TRBV27 with TRBJ1-2; D is possibly TRBD1 (6 bases). The CDR3 spans 13 residues. Trimming took 5 bases from V and 3 from J, leaving 10 bases between them. CDR1 and CDR2 (germline): MNHEY, SMNVEV (reference sequence). The CDR3 sequence: CASSPGTHYGYTF. In DNA form, the CDR3 reads TGTGCCAGCAGTCCCGGGACACACTATGGCTACACCTTC.

The count of this clone is one. The chain joins TRBV7-9 to TRBJ1-4; unclear D gene. The germline V and J ends were trimmed by 2 bases and 8 bases, with 15 bases remaining between them. The CDR3 spans 15 residues. Germline V gene data show CDR1 as SEHNR and CDR2 as FQNEAQ (reference sequence). In DNA, the CDR3 is TGTGCCAGCAGCTTACGAACCGGGGAAGGGGAAAAACTGTTTTTT. Translated: CASSLRTGEGEKLFF. The whole variable domain, filled in from reference TRBV7-9 and TRBJ1-4, reads DTGVSQNPRHKITKRGQNVTFRCDPISEHNRLYWYRQTLGQGPEFLTYFQNEAQLEKSRLLSDRFSAERPKGSFSTLEIQRTEQGDSAMYLCASSLRTGEGEKLFFGSGTQLSVL.

The CDR3 is CASSPGGSGRYTQYF. CDR3 DNA: TGTGCCAGCAGCCCCGGGGGTAGCGGGAGGTATACGCAGTATTTT. The chain recombines TRBV7-3 with TRBJ2-3; TRBD2 aligns across 10 bases. Germline loops: CDR1 SGHTA, CDR2 FQGTGA. With V trimmed by 5 bases and J by 7 bases, 9 bases remained unmatched. This CDR3 region has 15 residues.

V is TRBV28 and J is TRBJ2-1, with 10 bases that match TRBD2. Germline assignment: CDR1 MDHEN and CDR2 SYDVKM. Trimming took 1 base from V and 1 from J; bases not matched to a gene: 7. The CDR3 is 18 amino acids. The CDR3 region is CASSLLASGRASYNEQFF. In DNA form, the CDR3 reads TGTGCCAGCAGTTTATTGGCTAGCGGGAGAGCGTCCTACAATGAGCAGTTCTTC. The full variable domain, its missing parts supplied by reference TRBV28 and TRBJ2-1, is DVKVTQSSRYLVKRTGEKVFLECVQDMDHENMFWYRQDPGLGLRLIYFSYDVKMKEKGDIPEGYSVSREKKERFSLILESASTNQTSMYLCASSLLASGRASYNEQFFGPGTRLTVL.

The chain uses TRBV5-5 and TRBJ1-1, with D perhaps matching TRBD1 (5 bases). The CDR3 runs 15 residues. Germline assignment: CDR1 SGHKS and CDR2 YYEKEE (reference sequence). V gave up 4 bases and J gave up 4 bases, with 17 bases separating them. The CDR3: CASSDQWGGGTEAFF. The DNA of the CDR3 is TGTGCCAGCAGCGACCAATGGGGCGGCGGCACTGAAGCTTTCTTT. The full variable domain, rest sourced from reference TRBV5-5 and TRBJ1-1, is DAGVTQSPTHLIKTRGQQVTLRCSPISGHKSVSWYQQVLGQGPQFIFQYYEKEERGRGNFPDRFSARQFPNYSSELNVNALLLGDSALYLCASSDQWGGGTEAFFGQGTRLTVV.

The V and J genes are TRBV5-4 and TRBJ1-2; D is undetermined. The germline V gene encodes CDR1 SGHNT and CDR2 YYREEE (reference sequence). V lost 2 bases and J lost 9, with 17 bases in between. This CDR3 has 14 residues. The CDR3 coding sequence is TGTGCCAGCAGCTTACGCACGGGAGGTATGAGCTACACCTTC. Residues: CASSLRTGGMSYTF.

The rearrangement links TRBV5-1 to TRBJ2-2; 9 bases align to TRBD1. The CDR3 extends over 15 amino acids. Trimming cost V 0 bases and J 7 bases; bases outside gene matches: 4. The germline CDR1 and CDR2 sequences are SGHRS and YFSETQ. The CDR3 nucleotides are TGCGCCAGCAGCTTGGAGGGACAGGGTGGCGGGGAGCTGTTTTTT. Translating it yields CASSLEGQGGGELFF. Full variable domain (outside the CDR3, taken from reference TRBV5-1 and TRBJ2-2): KAGVTQTPRYLIKTRGQQVTLSCSPISGHRSVSWYQQTPGQGLQFLFEYFSETQRNKGNFPGRFSGRQFSNSRSEMNVSTLELGDSALYLCASSLEGQGGGELFFGEGSRLTVL.

CDR3 sequence: CASSPIAGGTSYNEQFF. CDR3 sequence (DNA): TGCGCCAGCAGCCCAATAGCGGGAGGGACTTCCTACAATGAGCAGTTCTTC. This rearrangement joins TRBV5-1 to TRBJ2-1; 11 bases fit TRBD2. CDR1 and CDR2 from the germline V gene are SGHRS and YFSETQ. The CDR3 is 17 residues long. J lost 1 base, V lost 4 bases, and 7 bases had no gene match.

J is TRBJ2-5 and V is TRBV14; 13 positions agree with TRBD2. Germline loops: CDR1 SGHDN, CDR2 FVKESK. The CDR3 totals 16 residues. V lost 1 base to trimming and J lost 5 bases; unmatched junction nucleotides: 4. The CDR3: CASSQGLAGGHETQYF. Here the CDR3 DNA reads TGTGCCAGCAGCCAAGGACTAGCGGGAGGACACGAGACCCAGTACTTC.

V is TRBV5-1 and J is TRBJ2-3; 9 nucleotides agree with TRBD2. Germline lookup yields CDR1 SGHRS and CDR2 YFSETQ. There are 18 residues in the CDR3. V was clipped by 4 bases and J by 0 bases; unmatched bases: 12. CDR3 DNA sequence: TGCGCCAGCAGCCTAGGGACTAGCCAACCTCCTAGCACAGATACGCAGTATTTT. This codes for CASSLGTSQPPSTDTQYF.

V gene TRBV5-1 combines with J gene TRBJ2-1; TRBD1 might be the D (6 bases). Germline values: CDR1 SGHRS, CDR2 YFSETQ. V lost 7 bases and J 4 bases, leaving 18 bases between the germline ends. This CDR3 contains 15 residues. In nucleotides, the CDR3 is TGCGCCAGCTCGGGTGGCAGGGGCCTTTACAATGAGCAGTTCTTC. Its protein product is CASSGGRGLYNEQFF.

The chain employs TRBV5-6 and TRBJ1-2; D uncertain. In germline, CDR1 is SGHDT, CDR2 YYEEEE. Trimming left V 1 base short and J 1 base short, with 8 bases between. The CDR3 contains 14 residues. DNA for the CDR3: TGTGCCAGCAGCTTGTTTGGCAGTAACTATGGCTACACCTTC. This sequence encodes CASSLFGSNYGYTF.

This clone occurred a few times. This rearrangement joins TRBV11-2 to TRBJ1-2, with D hard to call. Trimming cost V 1 base and J 6 bases, with 9 bases left between them. CDR1 is SGHAT and CDR2 is FQNNGV in the germline V gene. This CDR3 is 13 amino acids long. CDR3 in DNA: TGTGCCAGCAGCTTAGCGCAGGAAGATGGCTACACCTTC. Translating it yields CASSLAQEDGYTF. Based on the CDR3 plus reference TRBV11-2 and TRBJ1-2, the full variable domain is EAGVAQSPRYKIIEKRQSVAFWCNPISGHATLYWYQQILGQGPKLLIQFQNNGVVDDSQLPKDRFSAERLKGVDSTLKIQPAKLEDSAVYLCASSLAQEDGYTFGSGTRLTVV.

V gene TRBV5-1 combines with J gene TRBJ1-1; weak D call: TRBD1 (6 bases). Trimming cost V 4 bases and J 3 bases, with 13 bases left between them. Germline values: CDR1 SGHRS, CDR2 YFSETQ. The CDR3 contains 14 residues. Here the CDR3 DNA reads TGCGCCAGCAGCCCTACAGGGTTGGACACTGAAGCTTTCTTT. Translated: CASSPTGLDTEAFF. The full variable domain, completed using reference TRBV5-1 and TRBJ1-1, is KAGVTQTPRYLIKTRGQQVTLSCSPISGHRSVSWYQQTPGQGLQFLFEYFSETQRNKGNFPGRFSGRQFSNSRSEMNVSTLELGDSALYLCASSPTGLDTEAFFGQGTRLTVV.

V is TRBV19 and J is TRBJ2-3; unclear D gene. V dropped 8 bases and J dropped 4 bases, with 10 bases sitting between them. The CDR3 is 12 residues long. Germline CDR1 LNHDA, CDR2 SQIVND (reference sequence). The CDR3 spells CASSRPADTQYF. DNA of the CDR3: TGTGCCAGTTCCAGGCCAGCAGATACGCAGTATTTT.

This chain links TRBV7-2 with TRBJ2-3; 8 nucleotides agree with TRBD2. Trimming took 3 bases from V and 2 from J; bases not matched to a gene: 4. The germline gives CDR1 SGHTA, CDR2 FQGNSA. The CDR3 runs 15 residues. The CDR3 DNA sequence: TGTGCCAGCAGCTTCGGCGGGGGGCACACAGATACGCAGTATTTT. Amino acids: CASSFGGGHTDTQYF.

The V gene is TRBV7-2, the J gene TRBJ2-3; unclear D gene. Germline V gene sequence: CDR1 SGHTA, CDR2 FQGNSA. V dropped 5 bases and J dropped 2 bases, with 2 bases sitting between them. The length of the CDR3 is 11 residues. The CDR3 loop reads CASSLTDTQYF. The DNA for the CDR3 is TGTGCCAGCAGCCTCACAGATACGCAGTATTTT.

V gene TRBV5-6 combines with J gene TRBJ2-7; weak D call: TRBD2 (5 bases). Trimming shortened V by 1 base and J by 2 bases, and 16 bases separated the two germline ends. Germline V gives CDR1 SGHDT, CDR2 YYEEEE. The CDR3 totals 16 residues. The CDR3 region has the DNA TGTGCCAGCAGCTTGTTCCGACGGGGAGACCCCTACGAGCAGTACTTC. It encodes CASSLFRRGDPYEQYF.

This chain joins TRBV19 and TRBJ2-3; 11 bases are a match to TRBD2. Germline lookup yields CDR1 LNHDA and CDR2 SQIVND (reference sequence). There are 15 residues in the CDR3. Trimming cost V 10 bases and J 2 bases; bases outside gene matches: 8. CDR3 bases: TGTGCCACCGCAACTAGCGGGGGTTTCACAGATACGCAGTATTTT. Translating gives CATATSGGFTDTQYF.

V is TRBV30 and J is TRBJ1-3; 7 bases are shared with TRBD1. Germline CDR1 is GTSNPN and CDR2 is SVGIG (reference sequence). The CDR3 consists of 14 residues. V lost 5 bases and J lost 2; bases outside the gene matches: 6. CDR3 loop: CAWQRQGAGNTIYF. CDR3 DNA sequence: TGTGCCTGGCAAAGACAGGGAGCTGGAAACACCATATATTTT. The full variable domain, in which reference TRBV30 and TRBJ1-3 provide the parts outside the CDR3, is SQTIHQWPATLVQPVGSPLSLECTVEGTSNPNLYWYRQAAGRGLQLLFYSVGIGQISSEVPQNLSASRPQDRQFILSSKKLLLSDSGFYLCAWQRQGAGNTIYFGEGSWLTVV.

V is TRBV11-2 and J is TRBJ1-1; a weak D match, TRBD1 (6 bases). Between the trimmed V and J ends, which lost 1 base and 4 bases, there was a span of 10 bases. Germline CDR1 SGHAT, CDR2 FQNNGV. The length of the CDR3 is 14 residues. The CDR3 reads CASSLVGAPTEAFF. The DNA for the CDR3 is TGTGCCAGCAGCTTAGTGGGGGCGCCCACTGAAGCTTTCTTT.

This chain uses TRBV2 with TRBJ1-2; 8 bases line up with TRBD1. CDR3 length: 13 amino acids. The ends lost 8 bases at V and 3 bases at J; junction bases unmatched: 5. The germline V gene has CDR1 SNHLY and CDR2 FYNNEI. CDR3 residues: CASCGQGHYGYTF. In nucleotides, the CDR3 is TGTGCCAGCTGCGGACAGGGTCACTATGGCTACACCTTC.